The rows below give T cell receptor beta chains drawn from one sample of a study of CD8 T cells in ankylosing spondylitis. MiXCR, run by TCRdb on the 5' RACE reads, gives a single entry per CDR3 protein. The sample lists some 290,000 distinct CDR3 sequences; 20% were seen once. The sample taken for sequencing was blood, either unsorted or a sorted T cell fraction (not recorded which). The source of these receptors is a male donor with ankylosing spondylitis or in good health (not recorded which). Both conserved end residues are part of each CDR3.

V: TRBV28; J: TRBJ1-5; CDR3: CASSLPQGNQPQHF
V: TRBV10-3; J: TRBJ1-5; CDR3: CAISDGGNGNQPQHF
V: TRBV7-3; J: TRBJ1-1; CDR3: CASSLQGSTEAFF
V: TRBV27; J: TRBJ2-5; CDR3: CASRLGNTQETQYF
V: TRBV20-1; J: TRBJ2-1; CDR3: CSAESGSGSNEQFF
V: TRBV7-2; J: TRBJ2-3; CDR3: CASSLGAGGPTDTQYF
V: TRBV7-6; J: TRBJ2-3; CDR3: CASSSRLAKHTDTQYF
V: TRBV20-1; J: TRBJ2-1; CDR3: CSARGSVTYNEQFF
V: TRBV29-1; J: TRBJ1-1; CDR3: CSVDRTGTGGTEAFF
V: TRBV5-1; J: TRBJ2-3; CDR3: CASSLVPTTSGTSTDTQYF
V: TRBV9; J: TRBJ1-4; CDR3: CASSALPGQANEKLFF
V: TRBV29-1; J: TRBJ2-2; CDR3: CSVLPAGTTGELFF
V: TRBV7-2; J: TRBJ2-5; CDR3: CASSSRGSGTETQYF
V: TRBV20-1; J: TRBJ2-1; CDR3: CSASRLAAPQGEQFF
V: TRBV21-1; J: TRBJ1-1; CDR3: CASSRPGTGTFCTEAFF
V: TRBV9; J: TRBJ2-3; CDR3: CASSASGTGIADTQYF
V: TRBV20-1; J: TRBJ2-5; CDR3: CSAPSGHLPGETQYF
V: TRBV4-2; J: TRBJ1-3; CDR3: CASSQDYRQVSGNTIYF
V: TRBV10-3; J: TRBJ1-1; CDR3: CAISLGQMNTEAFF
V: TRBV6-4; J: TRBJ1-1; CDR3: CASSDHGGSTEAFF
V: TRBV29-1; J: TRBJ1-2; CDR3: CSVETHGGGYGYTF
V: TRBV4-1; J: TRBJ2-2; CDR3: CASSHRLAGLNTGELFF
V: TRBV15; J: TRBJ2-3; CDR3: CATSRDLLAGVPDTQYF
V: TRBV5-1; J: TRBJ2-3; CDR3: CASSAGLEEQYF
V: TRBV14; J: TRBJ1-1; CDR3: CASSRVTEAFF
V: TRBV29-1; J: TRBJ1-2; CDR3: CSVAGQNYGYTF
V: TRBV29-1; J: TRBJ2-3; CDR3: CSVGGQVGTDTQYF
V: TRBV5-1; J: TRBJ2-1; CDR3: CASSPGGTEPYNEQFF
V: TRBV3-1; J: TRBJ2-5; CDR3: CAGSPPRTSGETQYF
V: TRBV4-2; J: TRBJ2-3; CDR3: CASSQDRVGPDTQYF
V: TRBV5-6; J: TRBJ2-5; CDR3: CASSLSAETQYF
V: TRBV5-1; J: TRBJ2-3; CDR3: CASSADRGDTQYF
V: TRBV4-2; J: TRBJ2-3; CDR3: CASSHPGDTQYF
V: TRBV5-1; J: TRBJ1-1; CDR3: CASRSQNTGNGEAFF
V: TRBV11-2; J: TRBJ1-6; CDR3: CASSQDWNSPLHF
V: TRBV18; J: TRBJ1-5; CDR3: CASSFRGQGGQPQHF
V: TRBV24-1; J: TRBJ2-3; CDR3: CATSDYGTGTDTQYF
V: TRBV6-2/TRBV6-3; J: TRBJ1-6; CDR3: CASSLDRRYNSPLHF
V: TRBV20-1; J: TRBJ2-5; CDR3: CSAGSGGQETQYF
V: TRBV12-3/TRBV12-4; J: TRBJ2-3; CDR3: CASQYTDTQYF
V: TRBV5-1; J: TRBJ2-5; CDR3: CASSLVRGGETQYF
V: TRBV12-3/TRBV12-4; J: TRBJ2-5; CDR3: CASRAGETQYF
V: TRBV20-1; J: TRBJ2-3; CDR3: CSARVRADTQYF
V: TRBV28; J: TRBJ2-5; CDR3: CASIQDRKETQYF
V: TRBV12-3/TRBV12-4; J: TRBJ1-6; CDR3: CASSPSPVANSPLHF
V: TRBV15; J: TRBJ2-1; CDR3: CATSRDILRGLYEQFF
V: TRBV25-1; J: TRBJ2-5; CDR3: CASSVYGEETQYF
V: TRBV5-1; J: TRBJ1-2; CDR3: CASSFGDNEPSYGYTF
V: TRBV12-3/TRBV12-4; J: TRBJ1-3; CDR3: CASSSDRRGNTIYF
V: TRBV7-8; J: TRBJ1-1; CDR3: CASSLFPQGLGNTEAFF
V: TRBV4-1; J: TRBJ2-3; CDR3: CASSQEGGTDTQYF
V: TRBV5-1; J: TRBJ1-5; CDR3: CASSLGDRGPNQPQHF
V: TRBV7-3; J: TRBJ2-3; CDR3: CASSLGGGKADTQYF
V: TRBV20-1; J: TRBJ2-1; CDR3: CSARGTSGLRDEQFF
V: TRBV6-1; J: TRBJ1-4; CDR3: CASRRVANEKLFF